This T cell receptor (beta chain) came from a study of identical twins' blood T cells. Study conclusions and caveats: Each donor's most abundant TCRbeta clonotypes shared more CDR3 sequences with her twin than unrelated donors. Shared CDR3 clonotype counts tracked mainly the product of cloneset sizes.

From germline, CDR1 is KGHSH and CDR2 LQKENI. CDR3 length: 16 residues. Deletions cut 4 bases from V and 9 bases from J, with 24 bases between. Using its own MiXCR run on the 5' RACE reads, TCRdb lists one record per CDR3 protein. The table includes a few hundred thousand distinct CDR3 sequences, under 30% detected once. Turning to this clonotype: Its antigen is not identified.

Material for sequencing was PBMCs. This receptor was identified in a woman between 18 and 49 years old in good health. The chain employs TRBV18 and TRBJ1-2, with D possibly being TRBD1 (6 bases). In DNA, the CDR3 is TGTGCCAGCTCACTAATCGAGACTCTAACAGGGAAAAGCTACACCTTC. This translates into CASSLIETLTGKSYTF. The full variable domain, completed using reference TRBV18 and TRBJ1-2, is NAGVMQNPRHLVRRRGQEARLRCSPMKGHSHVYWYRQLPEEGLKFMVYLQKENIIDESGMPKERFSAEFPKEGPSILRIQQVVRGDSAAYFCASSLIETLTGKSYTFGSGTRLTVV.